A selection of T cell receptor beta chains follows, all from one sample in a study of blood T cells in healthy people across ages. TCRdb re-derived calls from the 5' RACE reads in MiXCR, one entry per CDR3 protein. The sample includes 500,000 to 700,000 distinct CDR3 sequences, approximately 30% of them seen just once. The sequencing input was blood. The source of these receptors is an elderly woman in good health. Both conserved end residues are part of each CDR3. A D gene is named only where the DNA matches it firmly. Clone size is not always given. Where it is, it says once, few, many or a class for expanded clones.

many | TRBJ2-1 | TRBV7-3 | TRBD1 | CASSQGQGANNEQFF | TGTGCCAGCAGCCAAGGACAGGGGGCGAACAATGAGCAGTTCTTC
- | TRBJ2-7 | TRBV5-1 | - | CATKKEPTEEQYF | TGCGCCACCAAGAAGGAACCGACAGAAGAGCAGTACTTC
- | TRBJ2-1 | TRBV2 | - | CASRDLSSYNERFF | TGTGCCAGCAGGGACTTAAGCTCCTACAATGAGCGGTTCTTC
few | TRBJ2-5 | TRBV7-3 | - | CASSLSTGSNEQYF | TGTGCCAGCAGCTTATCGACGGGGAGCAATGAGCAGTACTTC
many | TRBJ2-1 | TRBV5-1 | - | CASSLILGAHEQFF | TGCGCCAGCAGCTTGATATTGGGGGCGCATGAGCAGTTCTTC
many | TRBJ1-5 | TRBV6-2/TRBV6-3 | TRBD1 | CASSYEGTVDNQPQHF | TGTGCCAGCAGTTACGAGGGGACAGTTGACAATCAGCCCCAGCATTTT
many | TRBJ2-1 | TRBV7-2 | - | CASSLAQGRINEQFF | TGTGCCAGCAGCTTAGCACAGGGAAGGATCAATGAGCAGTTCTTC
few | TRBJ1-2 | TRBV3-1 | - | CASSQDYREGYTF | TGTGCCAGCAGCCAAGATTACAGGGAAGGCTACACCTTC
many | TRBJ2-7 | TRBV4-2 | - | CASGGWSSGSYEQYF | TGTGCCAGCGGGGGCTGGTCCTCGGGCTCCTACGAGCAGTACTTC
many | TRBJ2-1 | TRBV5-1 | - | CASSLDVGSYNEQFF | TGCGCCAGCAGCTTGGATGTGGGTTCCTACAATGAGCAGTTCTTC
few | TRBJ1-2 | TRBV9 | - | CASSERDGPYAGYTF | TGTGCCAGCAGCGAAAGGGACGGCCCCTACGCGGGCTACACCTTC
many | TRBJ2-7 | TRBV7-7 | - | CASSSGARVYNEQYF | TGTGCTAGCAGCTCAGGGGCCAGGGTCTACAATGAGCAGTACTTC
few | TRBJ1-5 | TRBV6-1 | - | CASFRDGHHNQPQHF | TGTGCCTCATTCCGAGACGGTCATCACAATCAGCCCCAGCATTTT
many | TRBJ2-1 | TRBV7-2 | TRBD2 | CASSLGGGGFNEQFF | TGTGCCAGCAGCTTAGGCGGGGGGGGATTCAATGAGCAGTTCTTC
many | TRBJ2-7 | TRBV15 | - | CATSRSGGNEQYF | TGTGCCACCAGCAGATCCGGAGGAAACGAGCAGTACTTC
- | TRBJ2-1 | TRBV7-9 | - | CASSLHSLSYNEQFF | TGTGCCAGCAGCCTACACTCTCTCTCCTACAATGAGCAGTTCTTC
many | TRBJ2-1 | TRBV5-4 | TRBD1 | CASSWPGQGASEQFF | TGTGCCAGCAGCTGGCCGGGACAGGGGGCGAGCGAGCAGTTCTTC